The 8 T cell receptor beta chains reported below all come from one sample, sequenced in a study of T cell responses to AZD1222 COVID-19 vaccine. Clones were sequenced by immunoSEQ multiplex PCR, and TCRdb holds only the in-frame ones, with some missing. This table holds more than 110,000 clones, about 90% found once. Here the sequenced sample was peripheral blood, taken on day 0 of AZD1222 vaccination. Every receptor here comes from an adult in good health.

V usage is TRBV28 and J usage is TRBJ1-5; D is uncertain. The CDR3 length is 14 residues. Trimming removed 4 bases from V and 2 bases from J, with 9 bases in between. In germline, CDR1 is MDHEN, CDR2 SYDVKM. The CDR3 spells CASSYSWGNQPQHF. The CDR3, as DNA: TGTGCCAGCAGTTATTCGTGGGGCAATCAGCCCCAGCATTTT.

The chain couples TRBV6-2 or TRBV6-3 to TRBJ1-1, with D uncertain. The V gene's germline CDR1 is MNHEY and CDR2 SVGEGT. This CDR3 has 13 residues. V was trimmed by 0 bases and J by 0 bases, leaving 2 bases between them. The CDR3 DNA is TGTGCCAGCAGTTACTCTTTGAACACTGAAGCTTTCTTT. Its protein is CASSYSLNTEAFF.

V is TRBV6-5 and J is TRBJ1-2; tentatively, D is TRBD1 (6 bases). Per the germline V gene, CDR1 is MNHEY and CDR2 is SVGAGI. Deletions cut 5 bases from V and 5 bases from J, with 15 bases between. The CDR3 sequence is 14 residues long. CDR3 protein: CASSNRVGVYGYTF. Written as DNA, the CDR3 is TGTGCCAGCAGTAACAGGGTAGGGGTTTATGGCTACACCTTC.

The chain combines TRBV9 with TRBJ2-3; 9 bases fit TRBD2. The J segment lost 2 bases and the V segment lost 0 bases, leaving 4 bases of the junction unmatched. The CDR3 length is 16 residues. The germline gives CDR1 SGDLS, CDR2 YYNGEE. The chain's CDR3 is CASSVGASGTTDTQYF. In nucleotides, the CDR3 is TGTGCCAGCAGCGTAGGGGCTAGCGGGACCACAGATACGCAGTATTTT. Full variable domain (remainder filled in from reference TRBV9 and TRBJ2-3): DSGVTQTPKHLITATGQRVTLRCSPRSGDLSVYWYQQSLDQGLQFLIQYYNGEERAKGNILERFSAQQFPDLHSELNLSSLELGDSALYFCASSVGASGTTDTQYFGPGTRLTVL.

The gene calls are TRBV27 and TRBJ2-5, with 10 bases that match TRBD1. The CDR3 runs to 14 residues. Germline loops: CDR1 MNHEY, CDR2 SMNVEV (reference sequence). V was clipped by 8 bases and J by 4 bases; unmatched bases: 7. CDR3 sequence reads: CASGQTGGRETQYF. The CDR3, as DNA: TGTGCCAGCGGACAGACAGGGGGCAGAGAGACCCAGTACTTC.

This clone was detected once. The rearrangement links TRBV7-9 to TRBJ2-1, with D uncertain. The CDR3 totals 17 residues. Deletions cut 1 base from V and 0 bases from J, with 13 bases between. CDR1 is SEHNR, CDR2 FQNEAQ, per germline (reference sequence). The CDR3 DNA sequence: TGTGCCAGCAGCTTAGATGGTCCCCGGAGCTCCTACAATGAGCAGTTCTTC. Its translation is CASSLDGPRSSYNEQFF. Variable domain in full (rest from reference TRBV7-9 and TRBJ2-1): DTGVSQNPRHKITKRGQNVTFRCDPISEHNRLYWYRQTLGQGPEFLTYFQNEAQLEKSRLLSDRFSAERPKGSFSTLEIQRTEQGDSAMYLCASSLDGPRSSYNEQFFGPGTRLTVL.

This clone rates as medium-sized. This chain connects TRBV2 to TRBJ2-3; D may be TRBD1 (6 bases). CDR3 length: 14 amino acids. Trimming took 8 bases from V and 0 from J, leaving 12 bases between them. From germline, CDR1 is SNHLY and CDR2 FYNNEI. CDR3 sequence: CASEDRASTDTQYF. The CDR3 coding sequence is TGTGCCAGCGAGGACAGAGCTAGCACAGATACGCAGTATTTT.

V and J are TRBV7-2 and TRBJ2-3; 7 bases agree with TRBD1. V lost 5 bases and J lost 1; bases outside the gene matches: 3. Germline CDR1 is SGHTA and CDR2 is FQGNSA. The CDR3 is 14 amino acids. The CDR3 DNA reads as TGTGCCAGCAGCCTTCAGGGGGGCACAGATACGCAGTATTTT. Translating it yields CASSLQGGTDTQYF.